Presented here are 27 T cell receptor beta chains from one specimen sequenced in a study of T cells in Graves' hyperthyroidism and ophthalmopathy. Amplification yielded TCR beta CDR3 regions, with RNA transcripts as the source. The primer set for the first-round RT-PCR of the TCR CDR3 was HTBI. One entry per CDR3 protein results from TCRdb running MiXCR on the multiplex PCR reads. Of 400,000 or so distinct CDR3 sequences in the sample, 13% to 15% were seen once. Source material: blood. These receptors all come from a woman aged 25 to 39 with Graves' ophthalmopathy.

This chain connects TRBV29-1 to TRBJ1-2, with 8 bases fitting TRBD1. V dropped 3 bases and J dropped 4; count of bases not matched to a gene: 7. This CDR3 contains 14 residues. Germline values: CDR1 SQVTM, CDR2 ANQGSEA. The CDR3 nucleotides are TGCAGCGTTGAGCCCCCGGGACAGGTCTATGGCTACACCTTC. This codes for CSVEPPGQVYGYTF.

There are many counts of this clonotype. V is TRBV28 and J is TRBJ2-3, with TRBD2 as a possible D gene (6 bases). Trimming took off 4 bases at V and 8 bases at J, with 16 bases between the two ends. CDR3 length: 14 amino acids. Germline V gives CDR1 MDHEN, CDR2 SYDVKM. CDR3 coding DNA: TGTGCCAGCAGTTCAGGAGGGAGACGGGGTACGCAGTATTTT. This encodes CASSSGGRRGTQYF.

This clonotype occurred a few times. V and J are TRBV6-6 and TRBJ1-6, with D hard to call. Trimming pared 0 bases from V and 14 bases from J, leaving 14 bases between. Germline V gives CDR1 MNHNY, CDR2 SVGAGI (reference sequence). The CDR3 covers 14 residues. CDR3 nucleotide sequence: TGTGCCAGCAGTTACTCGATGTTGGGTTCCGCCCTCCACTTT. This gives the protein CASSYSMLGSALHF.

Ten or more counts support this clonotype. This chain links TRBV6-1 with TRBJ1-5; the D is unclear. Between the trimmed V and J ends, which lost 4 bases and 0 bases, there was a span of 10 bases. The germline gives CDR1 MNHNS, CDR2 SASEGT. This CDR3 has 15 amino acids. The CDR3 sequence: CASSAGHYSNQPQHF. CDR3 nucleotides: TGTGCCAGCAGTGCGGGTCACTATAGCAATCAGCCCCAGCATTTT.

This clonotype was recorded at least ten times. The chain carries TRBV18 and TRBJ2-5; D uncertain. The CDR3 has 14 residues. CDR1 is KGHSH, CDR2 LQKENI, per germline. V lost 3 bases, J lost 4 bases, and 12 bases lay in between. CDR3 amino acids: CASSPGAASETQYF. Written as DNA, the CDR3 is TGTGCCAGCTCACCCGGAGCAGCATCAGAGACCCAGTACTTC.

Worth noting for this clonotype: A read error is possible here, since a much larger clone lies one base away. The rearrangement links TRBV6-1 to TRBJ2-7, with D unresolved. Germline V gene lookup returns CDR1 MNHNS and CDR2 SASEGT. The CDR3 totals 14 residues. V dropped 4 bases and J dropped 9 bases, with 19 bases sitting between them. The CDR3 DNA reads TGTGCCAGCAGTGCGCGAATCCAGTCGGGTGGGCAGTACTTC. It specifies CASSARIQSGGQYF.

Written as DNA, the CDR3 is TGTGCCAGCAGCTTTGCTCTGGGACAGGGTTATGAAAAACTGTTTTTT. Protein product: CASSFALGQGYEKLFF. This chain uses TRBV7-8 with TRBJ1-4, with 9 bases aligning to TRBD1. Germline lookup yields CDR1 SGHVS and CDR2 FQNEAQ. This CDR3 region has 16 residues. V trimming: 3 bases; J trimming: 6 bases; junction bases outside the gene matches: 8.

At least ten counts were recorded for this clonotype. This sequence joins TRBV2 and TRBJ2-7, with 7 bases that match TRBD1. The germline V gene encodes CDR1 SNHLY and CDR2 FYNNEI. After removal of 5 bases from V and 11 bases from J, the junction contained 9 bases not matched to a gene. The CDR3 is 12 residues long. CDR3 in DNA: TGTGCCAGCAGTCCGACAGGGCGGATGGAGTACTTC. It codes for CASSPTGRMEYF.

There are many counts of this clonotype. The genes are TRBV11-2 and TRBJ2-3; the match to TRBD2 covers 8 bases. The CDR3 has 14 residues. The germline V gene encodes CDR1 SGHAT and CDR2 FQNNGV. V lost 4 bases, J lost 5 bases, and 5 bases stayed unmatched. The CDR3, as DNA: TGTGCCAGCAGCTCCGGGGGGGCTATAGATACGCAGTATTTT. As protein: CASSSGGAIDTQYF.

V gene TRBV7-9 combines with J gene TRBJ2-7; 8 nucleotides line up with TRBD2. Germline assignment: CDR1 SEHNR and CDR2 FQNEAQ (reference sequence). Trimming took 5 bases from V and 2 from J; bases not matched to a gene: 8. The CDR3 has 15 amino acids. CDR3 nucleotide sequence: TGTGCCAGCAGCCCAAATAGCGGGGATGCCTACGAGCAGTACTTC. Amino acids: CASSPNSGDAYEQYF. The whole variable domain, filled in from reference TRBV7-9 and TRBJ2-7, reads DTGVSQNPRHKITKRGQNVTFRCDPISEHNRLYWYRQTLGQGPEFLTYFQNEAQLEKSRLLSDRFSAERPKGSFSTLEIQRTEQGDSAMYLCASSPNSGDAYEQYFGPGTRLTVT.

Many counts were recorded for this clonotype. This CDR3 reads CAWSATGGMTEAFF. CDR3 nucleotides: TGTGCCTGGAGTGCGACAGGGGGCATGACTGAAGCTTTCTTT. The genes are TRBV30 and TRBJ1-1; 10 bases are a match to TRBD1. The V and J ends lost 1 base and 5 bases, in that order; junction bases with no gene match: 4. The CDR3 has 14 residues. Germline V gene data show CDR1 as GTSNPN and CDR2 as SVGIG (reference sequence).

At least ten counts were recorded for this clonotype. The rearrangement joins TRBV5-1 to TRBJ1-2; no definite D call. CDR1 SGHRS and CDR2 YFSETQ come from the germline V gene. V dropped 2 bases and J dropped 8 bases, with 16 bases sitting between them. This CDR3 is 14 amino acids long. The chain's CDR3 is CASSLQQTSGGYTF. DNA for the CDR3: TGCGCCAGCAGCTTACAACAAACGTCGGGGGGCTACACCTTC.

This sequence joins TRBV11-2 and TRBJ2-7, with D possibly being TRBD2 (7 bases). Trimming shortened V by 4 bases and J by 3 bases, and 16 bases separated the two germline ends. There are 15 residues in the CDR3. Germline V gene sequence: CDR1 SGHAT, CDR2 FQNNGV. The CDR3, as DNA: TGTGCCAGCAGCTGCAGAGAGGGGGGGATCTACGAGCAGTACTTC. It is translated as CASSCREGGIYEQYF.

This sequence joins TRBV6-1 and TRBJ1-3; D gene unclear. Germline V gene lookup returns CDR1 MNHNS and CDR2 SASEGT. This CDR3 spans 11 amino acids. V was shortened by 8 bases and J by 0 bases, with 2 bases between the two germline ends. For the CDR3, the DNA is TGTGCCAGCCTCTCTGGAAACACCATATATTTT. It translates to CASLSGNTIYF.

V and J are TRBV9 and TRBJ2-7, with 11 bases that match TRBD2. Germline CDR1 is SGDLS and CDR2 is YYNGEE. This CDR3 spans 15 amino acids. The V and J ends lost 3 bases and 1 base, in that order; junction bases with no gene match: 3. CDR3 nucleotides: TGTGCCAGCAGCGCGGGACTAGCGGAGTCCTACGAGCAGTACTTC. Protein product: CASSAGLAESYEQYF.

This clonotype has at least ten counts. This sequence joins TRBV11-2 and TRBJ2-7, with unresolved D. Trimming removed 2 bases at V and 3 bases at J, with 11 bases between. Germline loops: CDR1 SGHAT, CDR2 FQNNGV. CDR3 length: 14 amino acids. CDR3 loop: CASSLNEAYYEQYF. The CDR3 DNA reads TGTGCCAGCAGCTTAAATGAGGCGTACTACGAGCAGTACTTC.

This clonotype occurred a few times. The chain joins TRBV2 to TRBJ2-2; 7 bases fit TRBD1. V trimming: 7 bases; J trimming: 6 bases; junction bases outside the gene matches: 5. CDR3 size: 13 residues. CDR1 is SNHLY and CDR2 is FYNNEI in the germline V gene. DNA for the CDR3: TGTGCCAGCACTCCCAGGGGGTCCGGGGAGCTGTTTTTT. Residues: CASTPRGSGELFF.

This clonotype was recorded at least ten times. The chain uses TRBV30 and TRBJ2-2; D may be TRBD2 (6 bases). V lost 3 bases and J lost 6, with 8 bases in between. Germline V lookup: CDR1 GTSNPN, CDR2 SVGIG (reference sequence). The CDR3 spans 12 residues. This CDR3 reads CAWRGGPGELFF. CDR3 in DNA: TGTGCCTGGAGGGGAGGTCCCGGGGAGCTGTTTTTT.

The V and J genes are TRBV12-5 and TRBJ1-2; 10 nucleotides agree with TRBD1. This CDR3 is built from 14 residues. The ends lost 0 bases at V and 7 bases at J; junction bases unmatched: 2. The V gene's germline CDR1 is LGHNT and CDR2 FRNRAP. CDR3 in amino acids: CASGLVGTGVGYTF. DNA for the CDR3: TGTGCTAGTGGTTTGGTAGGGACAGGGGTTGGCTACACCTTC. Full variable domain (remainder filled in from reference TRBV12-5 and TRBJ1-2): DARVTQTPRHKVTEMGQEVTMRCQPILGHNTVFWYRQTMMQGLELLAYFRNRAPLDDSGMPKDRFSAEMPDATLATLKIQPSEPRDSAVYFCASGLVGTGVGYTFGSGTRLTVV.

The chain links TRBV9 to TRBJ2-7; 8 bases match TRBD1. Germline values: CDR1 SGDLS, CDR2 YYNGEE. The CDR3 runs to 14 residues. The junction had 4 bases not matched to a gene; V was cut back by 3 bases and J by 2 bases. The CDR3: CASSGDRGAYEQYF. The DNA for the CDR3 is TGTGCCAGCAGCGGCGACAGGGGTGCCTACGAGCAGTACTTC.

Ten or more counts support this clonotype. The chain links TRBV6-1 to TRBJ2-7; 9 bases fit TRBD1. After removal of 5 bases from V and 2 bases from J, the junction contained 10 bases not matched to a gene. Per germline, CDR1 MNHNS and CDR2 SASEGT. This CDR3 has 16 residues. CDR3: CASSRTGAPVTYEQYF. The CDR3 region has the DNA TGTGCCAGCAGTAGGACAGGGGCCCCCGTCACCTACGAGCAGTACTTC.

This clonotype was seen repeatedly, ten times or more. The chain recombines TRBV2 with TRBJ2-7; TRBD2 matches at 8 bases. Germline lookup yields CDR1 SNHLY and CDR2 FYNNEI. The V and J ends lost 6 bases and 6 bases, in that order; junction bases with no gene match: 7. This CDR3 is 13 amino acids long. CDR3 region: CASSGTRGAEQYF. CDR3 coding DNA: TGTGCCAGCAGCGGGACTAGAGGCGCCGAGCAGTACTTC.

This clonotype was seen a few times. The rearrangement uses TRBV19 and TRBJ1-2; 7 bases agree with TRBD1. The germline V gene has CDR1 LNHDA and CDR2 SQIVND (reference sequence). The CDR3 totals 15 residues. The J segment lost 2 bases and the V segment lost 6 bases, leaving 9 bases of the junction unmatched. DNA for the CDR3: TGTGCCAGTAGAACCACCCGGGACAGAAACTATGGCTACACCTTC. Its protein is CASRTTRDRNYGYTF.

This clonotype was counted many times. V and J are TRBV4-1 and TRBJ1-2; 8 nucleotides line up with TRBD1. V was clipped by 0 bases and J by 4 bases; unmatched bases: 7. CDR1 and CDR2 (germline): MGHRA, YSYEKL. The CDR3 runs 16 residues. CDR3 sequence reads: CASSQDRGQGGYGYTF. The CDR3, as DNA: TGCGCCAGCAGCCAAGATCGAGGACAGGGCGGCTATGGCTACACCTTC.

The table lists this clonotype with many counts. The chain couples TRBV12-5 to TRBJ2-5, with 14 bases fitting TRBD2. The CDR3 covers 20 residues. Germline CDR1 reads LGHNT; CDR2 reads FRNRAP. The trim removed 4 bases at V and 0 bases at J, leaving 13 bases unmatched. The CDR3: CASGYFGTSGSTTDQETQYF. The CDR3 region has the DNA TGTGCTAGTGGTTACTTTGGGACTAGCGGGAGTACAACCGACCAAGAGACCCAGTACTTC.

This clonotype was recorded at least ten times. The CDR3 DNA reads TGTGCCAGCTCTATTTGGGGAGATACGCAGTATTTT. It encodes CASSIWGDTQYF. The rearrangement uses TRBV27 and TRBJ2-3; the D is unclear. Germline CDR1 reads MNHEY; CDR2 reads SMNVEV (reference sequence). The CDR3 loop spans 12 amino acids. The V end was cut by 8 bases, the J end by 5 bases, with 11 bases between.

A note on this clonotype: A much larger clone differs by one base, so this may be a read error. This chain uses TRBV7-9 with TRBJ2-7; D uncertain. Germline lookup yields CDR1 SEHNR and CDR2 FQNEAQ (reference sequence). V was trimmed by 4 bases and J by 0 bases, leaving 10 bases between them. The CDR3 runs to 14 residues. The CDR3 sequence: CASSSSPNSYEQYF. CDR3 nucleotide sequence: TGTGCCAGCAGCTCCTCACCAAACTCCTACGAGCAGTACTTC.